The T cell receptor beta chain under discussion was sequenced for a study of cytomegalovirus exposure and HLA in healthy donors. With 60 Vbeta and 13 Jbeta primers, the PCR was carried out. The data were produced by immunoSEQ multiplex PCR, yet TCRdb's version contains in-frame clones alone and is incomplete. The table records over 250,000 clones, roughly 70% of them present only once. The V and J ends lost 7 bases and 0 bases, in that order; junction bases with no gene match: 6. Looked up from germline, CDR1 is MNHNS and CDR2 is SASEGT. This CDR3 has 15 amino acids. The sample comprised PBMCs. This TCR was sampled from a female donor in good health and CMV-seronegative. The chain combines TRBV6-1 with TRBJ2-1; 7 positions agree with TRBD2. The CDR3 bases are TGTGCCAGCATCCCGCCGGGAGGCTCCTACAATGAGCAGTTCTTC. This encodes CASIPPGGSYNEQFF.